This T cell receptor beta chain was identified in a study of cytomegalovirus exposure and HLA in healthy donors. General observations from the study: Reportedly, TCR beta sequences accurately predicted HLA-A and HLA-B alleles in most subjects. Of the V segments, some could not be distinguished, including TRBV6-2 and TRBV6-3, and were excluded. A later analysis linked a missense variant in DCLRE1C to the trimming of TCR beta V and J genes.

Primers: 60 Vbeta forward and 13 Jbeta reverse. Profiling relied on immunoSEQ multiplex PCR, and the TCRdb table lists in-frame clones only, not all of them. The table has 150,000 or so clones, more than 60% seen once; the top ten hold about 4%. As to this clone: Antigen specificity is unknown.

Although they were nominally healthy when sampled, donors likely had unrecorded immune exposures. V was clipped by 5 bases and J by 4 bases; unmatched bases: 8. Germline lookup yields CDR1 SGHVS and CDR2 FNYEAQ. CDR3 length: 14 residues. The receptor was derived from a woman aged 40 to 49 in good health and CMV-seronegative. This chain links TRBV7-6 with TRBJ2-7; 7 bases line up with TRBD2. The specimen was PBMCs. CDR3 DNA sequence: TGTGCCAGCAGCCCTGGACTAGAGGAGTACGAGCAGTACTTC. It encodes CASSPGLEEYEQYF.